Each of the 23 T cell receptor beta chains below was sequenced from the same sample in a study of shared clonotypes between healthy human individuals. Only in-frame clones appear in the TCRdb table, and some are missing; sequencing was by immunoSEQ multiplex PCR. The sample contains about 520,000 clones, around 95% of which appear only once. Sequencing was performed on naive CD4+ T cells sorted from blood. The subset denotes: CD45RA+ positively selected. The receptors were gathered from a woman aged 30 to 39 in good health.

This chain links TRBV4-1 with TRBJ2-7; TRBD2 matches 7 bases. The CDR3 sequence is 17 residues long. V lost 1 base to trimming and J lost 0 bases; unmatched junction nucleotides: 9. CDR1 and CDR2 from the germline V gene are MGHRA and YSYEKL. DNA for the CDR3: TGCGCCAGCAGCCAAGGAGGTCCTAGCGGATACTCCTACGAGCAGTACTTC. This codes for CASSQGGPSGYSYEQYF.

The chain uses TRBV28 and TRBJ1-5; perhaps TRBD1 as D (5 bases). The CDR3 length is 15 residues. V lost 5 bases and J lost 4, with 15 bases in between. CDR1 is MDHEN and CDR2 is SYDVKM in the germline V gene. CDR3 region: CASSGAGTGNQPQHF. The CDR3 region has the DNA TGTGCCAGCAGTGGGGCAGGGACGGGGAATCAGCCCCAGCATTTT.

The J gene is TRBJ1-1, the V gene TRBV29-1; D not certain. The length of the CDR3 is 13 residues. Germline CDR1 and CDR2: SQVTM and ANQGSEA. Deletions cut 4 bases from V and 6 bases from J, with 15 bases between. The DNA of the CDR3 is TGCAGCGTTGTCTCGCTGGCAATCGCTGAAGCTTTCTTT. Protein product: CSVVSLAIAEAFF.

This clone was seen only a few times. The genes are TRBV2 and TRBJ2-7; D is ambiguous. CDR1 and CDR2 from the germline V gene are SNHLY and FYNNEI. The ends were cut back, 4 bases at V and 6 bases at J, with 10 bases in the middle. The CDR3 runs 12 residues. CDR3 nucleotides: TGTGCCAGCAGTGTAAGAGGAGCCGAGCAGTACTTC. As protein: CASSVRGAEQYF.

The sample holds one count of this clone. The chain carries TRBV23-1 and TRBJ2-1, with 9 bases matching TRBD2. TRBV23-1 is an open reading frame, and its role is uncertain. After removal of 3 bases from V and 6 bases from J, the junction contained 9 bases not matched to a gene. The CDR3 has 16 residues. The CDR3 nucleotides read TGCGCCAGCAGTCATGGACCTAGCGGGAAGGGCAATGAGCAGTTCTTC. Protein sequence: CASSHGPSGKGNEQFF.

As DNA, the CDR3 is TGCGCCAGCAGAACAGTTTCAGATACGCAGTATTTT. It translates to CASRTVSDTQYF. The genes are TRBV10-2 and TRBJ2-3; D is undetermined. Germline V lookup: CDR1 WSHSY, CDR2 SAAADI. This CDR3 comprises 12 residues. Trimming removed 6 bases at V and 4 bases at J, with 8 bases between.

V and J are TRBV5-6 and TRBJ1-2; D gene uncertain. The CDR3 totals 12 residues. Trimming removed 2 bases from V and 4 bases from J, with 6 bases in between. Germline CDR1 and CDR2: SGHDT and YYEEEE. This CDR3 reads CASSFLGYGYTF. CDR3 nucleotide sequence: TGTGCCAGCAGCTTCCTCGGCTATGGCTACACCTTC.

The chain uses TRBV18 and TRBJ2-5; D perhaps matches TRBD2 (5 bases). Germline V gives CDR1 KGHSH, CDR2 LQKENI. Trimming pared 2 bases from V and 2 bases from J, leaving 15 bases between. The CDR3 is made up of 16 amino acids. The CDR3 here is CASSPVVRGGQETQYF. The CDR3 DNA sequence: TGTGCCAGCTCACCAGTTGTAAGAGGCGGGCAAGAGACCCAGTACTTC.

The rearrangement uses TRBV5-1 and TRBJ2-2; D is unclear. Germline V gene sequence: CDR1 SGHRS, CDR2 YFSETQ. The V end was cut by 0 bases, the J end by 7 bases, with 10 bases between. The CDR3 runs 14 residues. CDR3 residues: CASSLGRPHGELFF. CDR3 coding DNA: TGCGCCAGCAGCTTGGGGCGGCCCCACGGGGAGCTGTTTTTT.

The rearrangement uses TRBV7-2 and TRBJ1-1, with 7 bases matching TRBD1. V was pared by 5 bases and J by 7 bases, with 10 bases of the junction left unmatched. The CDR3 sequence is 14 residues long. Germline V gives CDR1 SGHTA, CDR2 FQGNSA. As DNA, the CDR3 is TGTGCCAGCAGCCCTCATCACAGGGGAAATGAAGCTTTCTTT. As protein: CASSPHHRGNEAFF.

The rearrangement joins TRBV12-5 to TRBJ2-1; no firm D call. Per germline, CDR1 LGHNT and CDR2 FRNRAP. V was cut by 4 bases and J by 10 bases, with 8 bases left in between. The CDR3 runs to 11 residues. The CDR3 nucleotides are TGTGCTAGTGGTTCGAAGTTGGAGCAGTTCTTC. As protein: CASGSKLEQFF.

The J gene is TRBJ2-3, the V gene TRBV28; D tentatively reads TRBD1 or TRBD2 (5 bases each). Germline V lookup: CDR1 MDHEN, CDR2 SYDVKM. V was shortened by 3 bases and J by 1 base, with 17 bases between the two germline ends. This CDR3 is built from 17 residues. The CDR3 region has the DNA TGTGCCAGCAGTTTGGTTTGGTGGGACGGTGGCACAGATACGCAGTATTTT. This encodes CASSLVWWDGGTDTQYF.

The chain recombines TRBV15 with TRBJ2-7, with TRBD1 as a possible D gene (5 bases). CDR1 is LNHNV and CDR2 is YYDKDF in the germline V gene (reference sequence). This CDR3 contains 16 residues. Between the trimmed V and J ends, which lost 4 bases and 2 bases, there was a span of 18 bases. CDR3 protein: CATSTPRTKGPYEQYF. For the CDR3, the DNA is TGTGCCACCAGCACCCCCCGGACAAAGGGGCCCTACGAGCAGTACTTC.

The chain is built from TRBV7-3 and TRBJ2-1, with TRBD1 matching 8 bases. The CDR3 is made up of 12 amino acids. The germline CDR1 and CDR2 sequences are SGHTA and FQGTGA. V shed 5 bases and J 13 bases; nucleotides not matched to a gene: 7. The CDR3 region is CASSPAGGLQFF. The CDR3 nucleotides are TGTGCCAGCAGCCCCGCAGGGGGCCTACAGTTCTTC.

This clone was counted a few times. The chain joins TRBV19 to TRBJ2-7; 7 bases are a match to TRBD1. CDR1 and CDR2 from the germline V gene are LNHDA and SQIVND (reference sequence). The CDR3 has 11 amino acids. CDR3 sequence (DNA): TGTGCGACAGGGAGAACCTACGAGCAGTACTTC. The encoded protein is CATGRTYEQYF.

The CDR3 nucleotides read TGCGCCAGCAGTCCGTCCTCTGGAAACACCATATATTTT. It encodes CASSPSSGNTIYF. The chain joins TRBV10-1 to TRBJ1-3; no definite D call. Trimming shortened V by 5 bases and J by 0 bases, and 5 bases separated the two germline ends. From germline, CDR1 is WNHNN and CDR2 SYGVQD (reference sequence). This CDR3 comprises 13 residues.

This chain links TRBV11-2 with TRBJ2-2; TRBD2 is a possible D gene (5 bases). This CDR3 has 15 residues. Germline lookup yields CDR1 SGHAT and CDR2 FQNNGV. The V and J ends lost 1 base and 0 bases respectively, with 6 bases between them. Here the CDR3 DNA reads TGTGCCAGCAGCTTAGTCGGGGCGAACACCGGGGAGCTGTTTTTT. This gives the protein CASSLVGANTGELFF.

The chain carries TRBV7-6 and TRBJ2-1; TRBD2 is a possible D gene (6 bases). This CDR3 contains 15 residues. CDR1 and CDR2 from the germline V gene are SGHVS and FNYEAQ. V was trimmed by 2 bases and J by 7 bases, leaving 15 bases between them. The CDR3 nucleotides are TGTGCCAGCAGCTTATCAGGAGGGGTACGGAATGAGCAGTTCTTC. Translating it yields CASSLSGGVRNEQFF.

The table lists this clone with a count of one. The chain combines TRBV11-2 with TRBJ2-1; tentative D call: TRBD1 (5 bases). Trimming took off 6 bases at V and 7 bases at J, with 13 bases between the two ends. CDR3 size: 13 residues. Germline-derived CDR1 and CDR2 are SGHAT and FQNNGV. The CDR3 DNA is TGTGCCAGCAGTCGGATACAGGAGAATGAGCAGTTCTTC. Protein product: CASSRIQENEQFF.

The V gene is TRBV4-1, the J gene TRBJ1-4; D gene unclear. V dropped 5 bases and J dropped 4 bases, with 11 bases sitting between them. Germline assignment: CDR1 MGHRA and CDR2 YSYEKL. The CDR3 has 14 residues. The CDR3: CASSAGRVNEKLFF. The CDR3 bases are TGCGCCAGCAGCGCAGGACGGGTTAATGAAAAACTGTTTTTT.

The V gene is TRBV10-2, the J gene TRBJ2-1, with TRBD2 matching 9 bases. The CDR3 extends over 14 amino acids. J lost 9 bases, V lost 4 bases, and 7 bases had no gene match. Looked up from germline, CDR1 is WSHSY and CDR2 is SAAADI. CDR3 in DNA: TGCGCCAGCAGTGTCCTAGCGGGAACTGGTGAGCAGTTCTTC. It codes for CASSVLAGTGEQFF.

J is TRBJ2-1 and V is TRBV7-8, with 11 bases that match TRBD2. The germline V gene has CDR1 SGHVS and CDR2 FQNEAQ. Trimming at V came to 5 bases and at J to 3 bases, leaving 3 bases not matched to a gene. The CDR3 covers 15 residues. The CDR3 loop reads CASSLGLADYNEQFF. Here the CDR3 DNA reads TGTGCCAGCAGCCTGGGACTAGCGGACTACAATGAGCAGTTCTTC. Drawing the rest from reference TRBV7-8 and TRBJ2-1, the complete variable domain is GAGVSQSPRYKVAKRGQDVALRCDPISGHVSLFWYQQALGQGPEFLTYFQNEAQLDKSGLPSDRFFAERPEGSVSTLKIQRTQQEDSAVYLCASSLGLADYNEQFFGPGTRLTVL.

The chain carries TRBV6-6 and TRBJ1-5; TRBD1 is a possible D gene (6 bases). The CDR3 consists of 15 residues. Germline V lookup: CDR1 MNHNY, CDR2 SVGAGI (reference sequence). Deletions cut 6 bases from V and 4 bases from J, with 16 bases between. The CDR3 bases are TGTGCCAGCAGGGGGGCAGGGGATGAGAATCAGCCCCAGCATTTT. It translates to CASRGAGDENQPQHF.